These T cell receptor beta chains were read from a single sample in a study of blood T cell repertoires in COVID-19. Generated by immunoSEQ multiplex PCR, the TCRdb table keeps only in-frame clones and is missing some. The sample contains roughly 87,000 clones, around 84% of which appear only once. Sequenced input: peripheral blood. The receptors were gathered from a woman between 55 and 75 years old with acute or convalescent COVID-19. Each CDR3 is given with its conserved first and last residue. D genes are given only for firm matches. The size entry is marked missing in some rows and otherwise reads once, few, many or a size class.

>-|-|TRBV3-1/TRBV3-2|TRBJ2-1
TGTGCCAGCAGCCAAGATACGGGGTGGGGTGAGCAGTTCTTC
CASSQDTGWGEQFF
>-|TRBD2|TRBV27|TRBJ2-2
TGTGCCAGCAGTTTTAGTCTAGCGGCCTCCGGGGAGCTGTTTTTT
CASSFSLAASGELFF
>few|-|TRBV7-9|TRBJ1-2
TGTGCCAGCAGCCACAACAGGGATGAGAGGCGGGATGGCTACACCTTC
CASSHNRDERRDGYTF
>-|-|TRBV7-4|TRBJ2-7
TGTGCCAGCAGCCCGAGAATTTACGAGCAGTACTTC
CASSPRIYEQYF
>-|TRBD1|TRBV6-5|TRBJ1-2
TGTGCCAGCAGTTGGGACAGGGTAGAAGGCTACACCTTC
CASSWDRVEGYTF
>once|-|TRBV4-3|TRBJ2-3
TGCGCCAGCAGCCAGACACAGGGCTTCGCGCAGTATTTT
CASSQTQGFAQYF
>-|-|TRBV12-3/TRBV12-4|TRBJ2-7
TGTGCCAGCAGGGAGCAGGGCTACGAGCAGTACTTC
CASREQGYEQYF
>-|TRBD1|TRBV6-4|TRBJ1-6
TGTGCCAGCAGTAGGGACAGGGATTCACCCCTCCACTTT
CASSRDRDSPLHF
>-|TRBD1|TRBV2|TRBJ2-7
TGTGCCAGCAGAATCGGGACAGGGGGTTCCTACGAGCAGTACTTC
CASRIGTGGSYEQYF
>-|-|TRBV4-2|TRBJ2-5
TGTGCCAGCAGCCAAGATAATTCTAGACCCGAGACCCAGTACTTC
CASSQDNSRPETQYF
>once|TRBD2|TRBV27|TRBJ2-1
TGTGCCAGCAGACTTCTAGCGGGGGGGGTCTATGAGCAGTTCTTC
CASRLLAGGVYEQFF
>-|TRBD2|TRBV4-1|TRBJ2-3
TGCGCCAGCAGCCAAGTATATCAGCGGGGGAGCAGGACAGATACGCAGTATTTT
CASSQVYQRGSRTDTQYF
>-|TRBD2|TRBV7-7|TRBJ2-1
TGTGCCAGCAGCCCTAGGACTAGCGGGGGGGCCGATGAGCAGTTCTTC
CASSPRTSGGADEQFF
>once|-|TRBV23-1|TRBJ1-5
TGCGCCAGCAGTCAATCGAACGAACAGCTGTATCAGCCCCAGCATTTT
CASSQSNEQLYQPQHF
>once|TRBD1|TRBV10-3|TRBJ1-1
TGTGCCATCAGGACCGGGACAGGGGATCGTGAAGCTTTCTTT
CAIRTGTGDREAFF
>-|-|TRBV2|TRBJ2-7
TGTGCCAGCAGTGACTCCGTCGGGGGAATAACGGTTGAGCAGTACTTC
CASSDSVGGITVEQYF
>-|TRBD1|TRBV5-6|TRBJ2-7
TGTGCCAGCAGCATTGACAGGGTCTACGAGCAGTACTTC
CASSIDRVYEQYF
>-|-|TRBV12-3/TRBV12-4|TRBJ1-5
TGTGCCAGCAGTTCGACAGATAATCAGCCCCAGCATTTT
CASSSTDNQPQHF
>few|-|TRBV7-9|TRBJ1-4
TGTGCCAGCAGCTTTCGACAGGTTGATGAAAAACTGTTTTTT
CASSFRQVDEKLFF
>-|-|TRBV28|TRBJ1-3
TGTGCCAGCAGTTCCCAGGCTGGAAACACCATATATTTT
CASSSQAGNTIYF
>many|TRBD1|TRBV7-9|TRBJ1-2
TGTGCCAGCAGCAATTACCACAGGGGGCGTAACTATGGCTACACCTTC
CASSNYHRGRNYGYTF
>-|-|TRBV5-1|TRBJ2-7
TGCGCCAGCAGCTTCAACAGGGATTACGAGCAGTACTTC
CASSFNRDYEQYF
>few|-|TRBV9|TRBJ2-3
TGTGCCAGCAGCGTAGTAGCCTCCCCCACAGATACGCAGTATTTT
CASSVVASPTDTQYF
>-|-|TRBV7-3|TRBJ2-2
TGTGCCACCACCAGGGGTAATCCCGGGGAGCTGTTTTTT
CATTRGNPGELFF
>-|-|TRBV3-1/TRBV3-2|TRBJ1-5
TGTGCCAGCAGCCAGGGGATAGGGGGTCAGCCCCAGCATTTT
CASSQGIGGQPQHF
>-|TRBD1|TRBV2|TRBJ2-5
TGTGCCAGCACCCTCCAGGGACAGGTCGGAGAGACCCAGTACTTC
CASTLQGQVGETQYF
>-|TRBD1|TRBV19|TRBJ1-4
TGTGCCAGTAGCGTCAGCGGGGGACAGATTAACGAAAAACTGTTTTTT
CASSVSGGQINEKLFF
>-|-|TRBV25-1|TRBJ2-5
TGTGCCAGCAGTGCGGGAACAGGGTTTGGGGAGACCCAGTACTTC
CASSAGTGFGETQYF
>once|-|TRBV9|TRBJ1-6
TGTGCCAGCAGCGAGGGTGCGGGAGGGGATTCACCCCTCCACTTT
CASSEGAGGDSPLHF
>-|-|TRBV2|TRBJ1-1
TGTGCCAGCAGTGGGGGCGCAGTAAGTGAAGCTTTCTTT
CASSGGAVSEAFF